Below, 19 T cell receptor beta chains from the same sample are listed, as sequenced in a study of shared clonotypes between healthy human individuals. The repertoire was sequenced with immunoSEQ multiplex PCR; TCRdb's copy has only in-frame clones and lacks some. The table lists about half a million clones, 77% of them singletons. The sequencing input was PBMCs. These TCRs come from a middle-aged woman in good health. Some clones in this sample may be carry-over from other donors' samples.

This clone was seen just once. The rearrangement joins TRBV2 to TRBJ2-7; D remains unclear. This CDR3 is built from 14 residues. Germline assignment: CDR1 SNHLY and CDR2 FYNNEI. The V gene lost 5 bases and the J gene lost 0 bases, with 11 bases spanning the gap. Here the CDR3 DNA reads TGTGCCAGCAGTAAAGACGGATCCTCCTACGAGCAGTACTTC. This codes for CASSKDGSSYEQYF. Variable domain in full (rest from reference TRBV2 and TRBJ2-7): EPEVTQTPSHQVTQMGQEVILRCVPISNHLYFYWYRQILGQKVEFLVSFYNNEISEKSEIFDDQFSVERPDGSNFTLKIRSTKLEDSAMYFCASSKDGSSYEQYFGPGTRLTVT.

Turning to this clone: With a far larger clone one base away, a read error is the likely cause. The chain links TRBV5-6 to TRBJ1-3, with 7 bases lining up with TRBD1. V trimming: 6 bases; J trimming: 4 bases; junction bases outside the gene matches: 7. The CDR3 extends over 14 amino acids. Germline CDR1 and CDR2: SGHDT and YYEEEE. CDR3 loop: CASKGTGAGNTIYF. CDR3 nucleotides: TGTGCCAGCAAAGGAACAGGGGCCGGAAACACCATATATTTT.

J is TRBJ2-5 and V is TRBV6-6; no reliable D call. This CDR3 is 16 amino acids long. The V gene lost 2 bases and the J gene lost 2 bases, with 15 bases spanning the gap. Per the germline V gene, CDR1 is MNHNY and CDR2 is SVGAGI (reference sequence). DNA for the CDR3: TGTGCCAGCAGTTACCCCCCAGGACGGAATCAAGAGACCCAGTACTTC. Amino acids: CASSYPPGRNQETQYF.

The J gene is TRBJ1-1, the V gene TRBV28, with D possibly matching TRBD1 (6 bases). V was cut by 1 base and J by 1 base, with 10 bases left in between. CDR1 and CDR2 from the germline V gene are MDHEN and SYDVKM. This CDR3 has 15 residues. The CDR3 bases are TGTGCCAGCAGTTTATCCAGGGGCCCGAACACTGAAGCTTTCTTT. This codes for CASSLSRGPNTEAFF.

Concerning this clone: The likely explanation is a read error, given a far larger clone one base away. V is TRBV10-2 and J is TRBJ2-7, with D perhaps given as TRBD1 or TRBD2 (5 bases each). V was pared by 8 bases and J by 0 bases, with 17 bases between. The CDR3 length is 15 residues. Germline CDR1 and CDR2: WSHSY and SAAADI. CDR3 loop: CASGGVWGNSYEQYF. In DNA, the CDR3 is TGCGCCAGCGGGGGAGTTTGGGGAAACTCCTACGAGCAGTACTTC.

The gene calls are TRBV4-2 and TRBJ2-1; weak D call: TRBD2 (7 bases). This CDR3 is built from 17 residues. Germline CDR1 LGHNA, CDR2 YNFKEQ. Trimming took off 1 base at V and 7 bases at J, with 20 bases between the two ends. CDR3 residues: CASSQVGGRAGGNEQFF. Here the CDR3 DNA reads TGTGCCAGCAGCCAAGTCGGGGGGCGAGCGGGTGGGAATGAGCAGTTCTTC.

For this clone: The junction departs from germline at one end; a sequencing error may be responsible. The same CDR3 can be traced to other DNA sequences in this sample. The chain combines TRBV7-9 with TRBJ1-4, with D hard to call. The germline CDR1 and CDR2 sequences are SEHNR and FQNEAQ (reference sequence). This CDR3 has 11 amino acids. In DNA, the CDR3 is TGTGCCAGCAGCTTGGTAGAAAAGCTGTTTTTT. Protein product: CASSLVEKLFF. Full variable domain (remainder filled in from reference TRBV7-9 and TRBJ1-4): DTGVSQNPRHKITKRGQNVTFRCDPISEHNRLYWYRQTLGQGPEFLTYFQNEAQLEKSRLLSDRFSAERPKGSFSTLEIQRTEQGDSAMYLCASSLVEKLFFGSGTQLSVL.

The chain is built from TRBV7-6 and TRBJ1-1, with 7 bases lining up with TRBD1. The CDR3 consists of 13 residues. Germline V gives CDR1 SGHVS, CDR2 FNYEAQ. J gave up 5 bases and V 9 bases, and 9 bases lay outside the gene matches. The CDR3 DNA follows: TGTGCCAGTTCGACAGGGTGGGGGACTGAAGCTTTCTTT. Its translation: CASSTGWGTEAFF. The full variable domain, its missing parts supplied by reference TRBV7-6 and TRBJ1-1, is GAGVSQSPRYKVTKRGQDVALRCDPISGHVSLYWYRQALGQGPEFLTYFNYEAQQDKSGLPNDRFSAERPEGSISTLTIQRTEQRDSAMYRCASSTGWGTEAFFGQGTRLTVV.

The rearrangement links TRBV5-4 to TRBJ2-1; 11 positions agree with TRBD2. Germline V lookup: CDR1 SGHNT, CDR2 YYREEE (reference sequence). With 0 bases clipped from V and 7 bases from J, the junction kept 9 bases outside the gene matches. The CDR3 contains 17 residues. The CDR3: CASSLVYSSGRANEQFF. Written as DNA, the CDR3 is TGTGCCAGCAGCTTGGTTTATAGTAGCGGGAGGGCTAATGAGCAGTTCTTC.

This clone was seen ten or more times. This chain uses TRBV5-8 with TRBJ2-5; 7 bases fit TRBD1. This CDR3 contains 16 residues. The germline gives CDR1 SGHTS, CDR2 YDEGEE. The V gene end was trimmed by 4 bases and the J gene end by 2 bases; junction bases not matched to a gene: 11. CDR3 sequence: CASSLLRGRLQETQYF. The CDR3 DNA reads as TGTGCCAGCAGCCTCCTAAGGGGGCGGCTTCAAGAGACCCAGTACTTC.

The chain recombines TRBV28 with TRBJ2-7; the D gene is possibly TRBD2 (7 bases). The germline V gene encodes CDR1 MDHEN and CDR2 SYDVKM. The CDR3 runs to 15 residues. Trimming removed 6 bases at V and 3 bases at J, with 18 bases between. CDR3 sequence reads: CASSRGLAEIYEQYF. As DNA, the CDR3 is TGTGCCAGCAGCCGGGGGCTAGCGGAAATCTACGAGCAGTACTTC.

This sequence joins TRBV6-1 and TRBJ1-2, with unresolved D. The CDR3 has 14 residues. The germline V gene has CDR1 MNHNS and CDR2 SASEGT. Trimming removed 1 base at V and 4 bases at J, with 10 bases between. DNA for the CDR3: TGTGCCAGCAGTGAAGGCAGGAACCCCTATGGCTACACCTTC. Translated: CASSEGRNPYGYTF.

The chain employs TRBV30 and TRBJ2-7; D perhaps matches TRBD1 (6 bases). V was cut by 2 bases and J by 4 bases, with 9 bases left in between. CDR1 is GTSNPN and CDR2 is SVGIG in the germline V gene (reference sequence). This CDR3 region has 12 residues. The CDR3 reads CAWSRDTYEQYF. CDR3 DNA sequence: TGTGCCTGGAGTAGGGACACATACGAGCAGTACTTC.

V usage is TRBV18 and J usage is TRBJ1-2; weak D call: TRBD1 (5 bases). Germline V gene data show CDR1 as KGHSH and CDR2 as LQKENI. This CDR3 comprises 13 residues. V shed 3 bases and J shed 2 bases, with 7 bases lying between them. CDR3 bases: TGTGCCAGCTCACCGACAGCAAACTATGGCTACACCTTC. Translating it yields CASSPTANYGYTF.

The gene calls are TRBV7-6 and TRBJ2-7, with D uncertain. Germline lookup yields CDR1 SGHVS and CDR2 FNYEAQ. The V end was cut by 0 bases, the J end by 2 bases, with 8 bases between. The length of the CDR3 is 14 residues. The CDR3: CASSLARLAYEQYF. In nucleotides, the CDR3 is TGTGCCAGCAGCTTAGCGCGGCTAGCCTACGAGCAGTACTTC.

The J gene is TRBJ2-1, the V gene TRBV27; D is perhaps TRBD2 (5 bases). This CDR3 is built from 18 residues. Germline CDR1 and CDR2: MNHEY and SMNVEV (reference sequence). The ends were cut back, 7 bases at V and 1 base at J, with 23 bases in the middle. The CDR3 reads CASTSARSSSGSYNEQFF. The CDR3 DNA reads TGTGCCAGCACTTCGGCTCGGTCTAGCTCGGGGTCCTACAATGAGCAGTTCTTC.

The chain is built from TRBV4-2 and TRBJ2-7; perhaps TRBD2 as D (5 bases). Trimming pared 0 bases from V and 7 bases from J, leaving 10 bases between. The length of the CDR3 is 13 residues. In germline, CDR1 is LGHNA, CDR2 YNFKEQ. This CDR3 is CASSQELLGEQYF. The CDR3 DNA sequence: TGTGCCAGCAGCCAAGAACTACTAGGGGAGCAGTACTTC.

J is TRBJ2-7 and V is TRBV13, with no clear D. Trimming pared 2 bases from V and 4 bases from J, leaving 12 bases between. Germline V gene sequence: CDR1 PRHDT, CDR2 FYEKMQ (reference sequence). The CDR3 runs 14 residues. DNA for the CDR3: TGTGCCAGCAGCTTACAAGGATCCATTTACGAGCAGTACTTC. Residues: CASSLQGSIYEQYF.

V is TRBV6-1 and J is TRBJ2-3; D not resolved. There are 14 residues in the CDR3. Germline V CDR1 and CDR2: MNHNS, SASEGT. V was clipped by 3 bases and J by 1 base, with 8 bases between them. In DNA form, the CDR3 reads TGTGCCAGCAGTGACATCCTACGCACAGATACGCAGTATTTT. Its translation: CASSDILRTDTQYF.